A single sample is the source of the 8 T cell receptor beta chains below, sequenced in a study of regulatory T cells in long-lasting Graves disease. Building of the TCR beta libraries involved iRepertoire HTBI primers and Arm-PCR of CDR3 regions. TCRdb reprocessed the multiplex PCR reads with MiXCR, giving one entry per CDR3 protein. The sample gives roughly 260,000 distinct CDR3 sequences, under 20% of which show up once; roughly 15% is in the top ten. Noted time point: newly diagnosed GD, antithyroid drugs for less than 3 months. Extracted RNA from PBMCs served as the source of the TCR library. This sample also belongs to another study, concerning T cells in Graves' hyperthyroidism and ophthalmopathy.

The input for sequencing was peripheral blood mononuclear cells (PBMCs), taken at new diagnosis, from a patient treated with antithyroid drugs. The receptor source for this set is a woman in her thirties with Graves disease.

The V call is TRBV5-1, the J call TRBJ2-2; 8 positions match TRBD2. The CDR3 contains 16 residues. Losses at the gene ends were 0 bases for V and 4 bases for J; bases not matched to a gene: 5. The germline CDR1 and CDR2 sequences are SGHRS and YFSETQ. The CDR3 sequence: CASSLGGLGSTGELFF. The CDR3 DNA reads as TGCGCCAGCAGCTTGGGGGGACTAGGAAGCACCGGGGAGCTGTTTTTT.

V and J are TRBV27 and TRBJ2-2; D perhaps matches TRBD2 (5 bases). Germline values: CDR1 MNHEY, CDR2 SMNVEV (reference sequence). The V gene lost 10 bases and the J gene lost 5 bases, with 8 bases spanning the gap. This CDR3 comprises 11 residues. CDR3 loop: CATGKTGELFF. The CDR3 DNA reads as TGTGCCACCGGGAAAACCGGGGAGCTGTTTTTT.

Ten or more counts support this clonotype. V and J are TRBV6-1 and TRBJ1-5; D gene unclear. CDR3 length equals 10 residues. Germline-derived CDR1 and CDR2 are MNHNS and SASEGT. Trimming stripped 7 bases from V and 9 bases from J, with 7 bases between. The CDR3 coding sequence is TGTGCCAGCAATATTAGGCCCCAGCATTTT. It translates to CASNIRPQHF.

To note about this clonotype: One base separates it from a far larger clone, so it is likely a read error. The V gene is TRBV18, the J gene TRBJ2-3, with 8 bases lining up with TRBD1. The J call may be faulty, since TRBJ2-1 better matches the DNA end. The V gene's germline CDR1 is KGHSH and CDR2 LQKENI. The CDR3 is made up of 14 amino acids. This CDR3 is CASSPTKGQDEQFF. The CDR3 DNA sequence: TGTGCCAGCTCACCGACCAAGGGACAGGACGAGCAGTTCTTC.

The J gene is TRBJ2-3, the V gene TRBV7-3; D is unclear. Germline V gene data show CDR1 as SGHTA and CDR2 as FQGTGA. This CDR3 region has 16 residues. V was trimmed by 5 bases and J by 0 bases, leaving 15 bases between them. The CDR3 spells CASSTSKLDSTDTQYF. Written as DNA, the CDR3 is TGTGCCAGCAGCACCTCTAAACTGGACAGCACAGATACGCAGTATTTT.

This clonotype was counted ten times or more. The J gene is TRBJ1-6, the V gene TRBV2; 7 nucleotides align to TRBD1. Germline V gives CDR1 SNHLY, CDR2 FYNNEI. The CDR3 is 14 residues long. V was pared by 6 bases and J by 11 bases, with 10 bases of the junction left unmatched. The CDR3 reads CASREGAQGPPLHF. As DNA, the CDR3 is TGTGCCAGCAGGGAGGGGGCCCAGGGTCCACCCCTCCACTTT.

The chain links TRBV20-1 to TRBJ1-2; TRBD1 matches at 10 bases. Looked up from germline, CDR1 is DFQATT and CDR2 is SNEGSKA (reference sequence). The CDR3 extends over 18 amino acids. V lost 3 bases and J lost 1; bases outside the gene matches: 14. The CDR3 loop is CSASNTHTGTGVNYGYTF. The CDR3 DNA reads as TGCAGTGCTAGCAATACACATACCGGGACAGGGGTTAACTATGGCTACACCTTC.

V and J are TRBV6-1 and TRBJ1-5, with D unclear. V gave up 2 bases and J gave up 7 bases, with 12 bases separating them. CDR3 length: 14 residues. Germline CDR1 is MNHNS and CDR2 is SASEGT. Written as DNA, the CDR3 is TGTGCCAGCAGTGAATGGTATTTTGGGCAGCCCCAGCATTTT. Protein sequence: CASSEWYFGQPQHF.